These 8 T cell receptor beta chains came from one sample sequenced in a study of metastatic and nonmetastatic thyroid tumors. Each patient went into thyroid surgery without having received any treatment. TCRdb re-called clones from the PCR reads using MiXCR. This table has some 17,000 clones, around 25% appearing once. Sequencing used adjacent normal tissue. The receptors stem from a female donor with papillary thyroid cancer or a benign thyroid nodule (not recorded which). Some clones in this sample may be carry-over from other donors' samples.

This chain joins TRBV5-1 and TRBJ2-3; TRBD2 matches 10 bases. The germline V gene has CDR1 SGHRS and CDR2 YFSETQ. V dropped 1 base and J dropped 4; count of bases not matched to a gene: 3. CDR3 length equals 15 residues. This chain's CDR3 is CASSLSGGAADTQYF. DNA of the CDR3: TGCGCCAGCAGCTTGAGCGGGGGGGCCGCAGATACGCAGTATTTT.

The chain uses TRBV20-1 and TRBJ2-7; unclear D gene. The germline V gene encodes CDR1 DFQATT and CDR2 SNEGSKA (reference sequence). The CDR3 has 17 amino acids. V was trimmed by 0 bases and J by 4 bases, leaving 22 bases between them. The CDR3, as DNA: TGCAGTGCTAGAGATCCTAGTGCGGCAGTAAAGCATTACGAGCAGTACTTC. Translated, it gives CSARDPSAAVKHYEQYF.

Note on this clone: Being one base from a much bigger clone, this may be a read error. In the same sample, other DNA sequences code for this CDR3. The chain carries TRBV20-1 and TRBJ2-7; 8 nucleotides match TRBD2. This CDR3 has 15 amino acids. Germline lookup yields CDR1 DFQATT and CDR2 SNEGSKA (reference sequence). Here the CDR3 reads CSARGGSGASYEQYF. Here the CDR3 DNA reads TGCAGTGCTAGAGGGGGTAGCGGGGCCTCCTACGAGCAATACTTC.

In this sample, this clone is medium-sized. J is TRBJ2-5 and V is TRBV5-1, with 14 positions matching TRBD2. V lost 5 bases, J lost 5 bases, and 14 bases stayed unmatched. The CDR3 sequence is 18 residues long. Germline CDR1 reads SGHRS; CDR2 reads YFSETQ. CDR3: CASRSPSGTSGRTETQYF. CDR3 nucleotide sequence: TGCGCCAGCAGGTCTCCTTCCGGGACTAGCGGGAGAACGGAGACCCAGTACTTC.

There are a few counts of this clone. A junction boundary mismatches the germline segment, possibly from a read error. The chain employs TRBV6-1 and TRBJ2-3; TRBD1 or TRBD2 may be the D gene (5 bases each). CDR1 is MNHNS and CDR2 is SASEGT in the germline V gene. The CDR3 is 15 amino acids. For the CDR3, the DNA is TGCGCCAGCAGTGAAGCTATCGGGGCCTTTGATACGCAGTATTTT. This encodes CASSEAIGAFDTQYF.

The chain combines TRBV7-8 with TRBJ2-7; D may be TRBD2 (6 bases). Trimming took 5 bases from V and 7 from J, leaving 12 bases between them. Germline values: CDR1 SGHVS, CDR2 FQNEAQ. The CDR3 totals 12 residues. The CDR3 sequence is CASSPGLGEQYV. CDR3 nucleotides: TGTGCCAGCAGCCCGGGACTTGGTGAGCAGTACGTC.

This clone was observed at least ten times. The chain combines TRBV29-1 with TRBJ2-3; 9 bases are a match to TRBD2. CDR3 length equals 15 residues. The V segment lost 6 bases and the J segment 5 bases; nucleotides outside the gene matches: 12. Germline-derived CDR1 and CDR2 are SQVTM and ANQGSEA. The CDR3 sequence is CSVGWREGAGDTQYF. The CDR3 nucleotides are TGCAGCGTAGGGTGGCGGGAGGGAGCTGGAGATACGCAGTATTTT.

The chain couples TRBV7-2 to TRBJ2-2; tentative D call: TRBD1 (5 bases). V lost 6 bases to trimming and J lost 3 bases, with 8 bases between them. This CDR3 region has 13 residues. Germline assignment: CDR1 SGHTA and CDR2 FQGNSA. The CDR3, as DNA: TGTGCCAGCAGGCAGGGCGACACCGGGGAGCTGTTTTTT. This gives the protein CASRQGDTGELFF.